This T cell receptor beta chain was retrieved from a study of blood T cell repertoires in COVID-19. Study context: The analysed material was cDNA or gDNA that came from T cells, B-cell-depleted T cells, or PBMCs.

Authors' methods: Reference gene primer amplification gave nucleated cell count estimates. Clones were read by immunoSEQ multiplex PCR, and TCRdb kept only the in-frame ones, dropping some. That table gives V, J and clone size, and the DNA gave D and trimming. The sample holds about 65,000 clones, 80% to 95% seen once. CDR1 and CDR2 from the germline V gene are PRHDT and FYEKMQ (reference sequence). The germline V and J ends were trimmed by 1 base and 4 bases, with 7 bases remaining between them. The CDR3 runs to 13 residues. Sample: peripheral blood. V usage is TRBV13 and J usage is TRBJ1-1; D might be TRBD1 (5 bases). The sequence came from a man aged 70-80 years with active COVID-19. The CDR3 coding sequence is TGTGCCAGCAGCTTAGACAGGAGCACTGAAGCTTTCTTT. It translates to CASSLDRSTEAFF.